What follows are 17 T cell receptor beta chains derived from one specimen sequenced in a study of PD-1 blockade in classical Hodgkin lymphoma. Profiling relied on immunoSEQ multiplex PCR, and the TCRdb table lists in-frame clones only, not all of them. In the table there are some 96,000 clones, 80% to 95% of which are singletons. Every patient relapsed after autologous stem cell transplantation, and brentuximab vedotin exposure varied. Sequences were derived from peripheral blood mononuclear cells (PBMCs), sampled at baseline. The receptors come from a human donor with classical Hodgkin lymphoma.

The chain links TRBV6-1 to TRBJ2-3; TRBD2 agrees at 11 bases. Germline trimming cut 5 bases from V and 3 bases from J; bases unmatched to any gene: 4. Germline V gene sequence: CDR1 MNHNS, CDR2 SASEGT. CDR3 length equals 15 residues. The chain's CDR3 is CASSSLAGGTDTQYF. DNA for the CDR3: TGTGCCAGCAGTTCCCTAGCGGGAGGAACAGATACGCAGTATTTT.

CDR3 DNA: TGTGCCAGCAGCTTCACTACCCAAGCGGGAGTCGGTAACAATGAGCAGTTCTTC. Translating it yields CASSFTTQAGVGNNEQFF. V is TRBV5-5 and J is TRBJ2-1; 8 nucleotides match TRBD2. This CDR3 spans 18 amino acids. J gave up 5 bases and V 2 bases, and 15 bases lay outside the gene matches. Germline V CDR1 and CDR2: SGHKS, YYEKEE (reference sequence).

The CDR3 spells CASSPQRGSLGAFF. In nucleotides, the CDR3 is TGTGCCAGCTCACCACAACGGGGGAGTCTTGGAGCTTTCTTT. V and J are TRBV18 and TRBJ1-1; D is possibly TRBD1 (5 bases). Per germline, CDR1 KGHSH and CDR2 LQKENI. This CDR3 is built from 14 residues. V was pared by 1 base and J by 10 bases, with 16 bases between.

This clone was seen a handful of times. The chain carries TRBV18 and TRBJ2-3; D gene unclear. The length of the CDR3 is 12 residues. Germline V gene sequence: CDR1 KGHSH, CDR2 LQKENI. V was cut by 1 base and J by 1 base, with 0 bases left in between. Here the CDR3 reads CASSPRTDTQYF. CDR3 DNA sequence: TGTGCCAGCTCACCACGCACAGATACGCAGTATTTT.

The CDR3 sequence: CASSLRPQGISTGELFF. Here the CDR3 DNA reads TGTGCCAGCAGCTTAAGGCCACAGGGGATTAGCACCGGGGAGCTGTTTTTT. The genes are TRBV7-9 and TRBJ2-2, with TRBD1 matching over 7 bases. The V gene's germline CDR1 is SEHNR and CDR2 FQNEAQ (reference sequence). The CDR3 has 17 amino acids. V was clipped by 2 bases and J by 4 bases; unmatched bases: 10.

The chain employs TRBV19 and TRBJ2-7, with a tentative D call TRBD1 (6 bases). CDR3 size: 13 residues. The germline gives CDR1 LNHDA, CDR2 SQIVND (reference sequence). V dropped 7 bases and J dropped 2 bases, with 12 bases sitting between them. The CDR3 here is CASKDRVTYEQYF. The CDR3 nucleotides are TGTGCCAGTAAGGACAGAGTAACCTACGAGCAGTACTTC.

The rearrangement uses TRBV19 and TRBJ2-7; 10 positions match TRBD2. The CDR3 spans 16 residues. Per germline, CDR1 LNHDA and CDR2 SQIVND (reference sequence). V dropped 3 bases and J dropped 2; count of bases not matched to a gene: 7. The CDR3 coding sequence is TGTGCCAGTAGTATTATGGCTAGCGGGAGAACCTACGAGCAGTACTTC. Encoded protein: CASSIMASGRTYEQYF.

V gene TRBV27 combines with J gene TRBJ1-1, with 7 bases fitting TRBD1. The CDR3 has 14 residues. Per the germline V gene, CDR1 is MNHEY and CDR2 is SMNVEV (reference sequence). After removal of 5 bases from V and 0 bases from J, the junction contained 3 bases not matched to a gene. The CDR3 DNA is TGTGCCAGCAGTCGACAGGGCATGAACACTGAAGCTTTCTTT. This codes for CASSRQGMNTEAFF.

This chain connects TRBV5-8 to TRBJ1-5, with unresolved D. This CDR3 has 14 amino acids. The V end was cut by 2 bases, the J end by 7 bases, with 13 bases between. Germline V gene sequence: CDR1 SGHTS, CDR2 YDEGEE. CDR3 amino acids: CASSLDWAGQPQHF. The CDR3 coding sequence is TGTGCCAGCAGCTTAGATTGGGCAGGACAGCCCCAGCATTTT.

The genes are TRBV7-8 and TRBJ2-7; 7 bases align to TRBD2. This CDR3 has 16 residues. CDR1 is SGHVS and CDR2 is FQNEAQ in the germline V gene. The ends lost 5 bases at V and 1 base at J; junction bases unmatched: 11. Here the CDR3 DNA reads TGTGCCAGCAGCCCGGGGGGACCCCGAAGGTCCTACGAGCAGTACTTC. It is translated as CASSPGGPRRSYEQYF. The entire variable domain, with the rest obtained from reference TRBV7-8 and TRBJ2-7, is as follows: GAGVSQSPRYKVAKRGQDVALRCDPISGHVSLFWYQQALGQGPEFLTYFQNEAQLDKSGLPSDRFFAERPEGSVSTLKIQRTQQEDSAVYLCASSPGGPRRSYEQYFGPGTRLTVT.

The genes are TRBV11-3 and TRBJ1-3, with D uncertain. Trimming stripped 5 bases from V and 4 bases from J, with 9 bases between. The CDR3 totals 13 residues. Looked up from germline, CDR1 is SGHNT and CDR2 is YENEEA. CDR3 sequence reads: CASSGGPGNTIYF. The CDR3 DNA reads as TGTGCCAGCAGCGGTGGGCCGGGAAACACCATATATTTT. Full variable domain (rest looked up from reference TRBV11-3 and TRBJ1-3): EAGVVQSPRYKIIEKKQPVAFWCNPISGHNTLYWYLQNLGQGPELLIRYENEEAVDDSQLPKDRFSAERLKGVDSTLKIQPAELGDSAVYLCASSGGPGNTIYFGEGSWLTVV.

This chain's CDR3 is CASSINNEQFF. As DNA, the CDR3 is TGTGCCAGCAGCATCAACAATGAGCAGTTCTTC. The V and J genes are TRBV5-6 and TRBJ2-1; D remains unclear. CDR1 is SGHDT and CDR2 is YYEEEE in the germline V gene. The CDR3 has 11 amino acids. The ends were cut back, 4 bases at V and 5 bases at J, with 4 bases in the middle.

This rearrangement joins TRBV5-1 to TRBJ2-3; 8 bases are shared with TRBD2. The CDR3 length is 18 residues. V was pared by 1 base and J by 0 bases, with 10 bases of the junction left unmatched. Germline values: CDR1 SGHRS, CDR2 YFSETQ. This CDR3 reads CASSLYPILAGSTDTQYF. DNA for the CDR3: TGCGCCAGCAGCTTGTATCCAATCCTAGCGGGCAGCACAGATACGCAGTATTTT.

The rearrangement uses TRBV6-4 and TRBJ1-1, with 7 bases fitting TRBD1. V lost 4 bases and J lost 5; bases outside the gene matches: 10. Germline V gene sequence: CDR1 MRHNA, CDR2 SNTAGT. The CDR3 runs to 15 residues. CDR3 bases: TGTGCCAGCAGTGTGGATAGGGACAGTAGGACTGAAGCTTTCTTT. Translated, it gives CASSVDRDSRTEAFF.

The chain is built from TRBV7-9 and TRBJ1-3; TRBD1 agrees at 7 bases. After removal of 6 bases from V and 1 base from J, the junction contained 6 bases not matched to a gene. CDR3 length: 15 amino acids. Germline assignment: CDR1 SEHNR and CDR2 FQNEAQ (reference sequence). The chain's CDR3 is CASRLTGESGNTIYF. The CDR3 region has the DNA TGTGCCAGCAGGCTAACAGGGGAATCTGGAAACACCATATATTTT.

The rearrangement joins TRBV9 to TRBJ1-3, with unresolved D. There are 12 residues in the CDR3. In germline, CDR1 is SGDLS, CDR2 YYNGEE. The V and J ends lost 2 bases and 4 bases respectively, with 4 bases between them. The CDR3 bases are TGTGCCAGCAGCGTTCCCGGAAACACCATATATTTT. As protein: CASSVPGNTIYF.

This chain connects TRBV10-3 to TRBJ2-7; 7 positions match TRBD1. Germline lookup yields CDR1 ENHRY and CDR2 SYGVKD. After removal of 10 bases from V and 7 bases from J, the junction contained 16 bases not matched to a gene. This CDR3 has 14 residues. The CDR3 loop is CASTKTGPKGEQYF. CDR3 in DNA: TGTGCCAGCACCAAGACAGGGCCAAAGGGGGAGCAGTACTTC.